These 10 T cell receptor beta chains were sequenced from one sample in a study of blood T cell repertoires in COVID-19. Sequenced by immunoSEQ multiplex PCR; TCRdb stores in-frame clones only, minus some. Found here are approximately 150,000 clones, about 80% of them singletons; the top ten hold roughly 19%. The specimen was PBMCs or T cells enriched from blood (not recorded which). These receptors were taken from a woman in her 70s in a cohort exposed to, infected with or recovered from COVID-19 (not recorded which).

CDR3 nucleotide sequence: TGTGCCAGCAGCTTAGGCATCGGCAGGGCGGAAGATACGCAGTATTTT. Encoded protein: CASSLGIGRAEDTQYF. The rearrangement joins TRBV7-2 to TRBJ2-3, with D perhaps TRBD1 (5 bases). There are 16 residues in the CDR3. Trimming cost V 1 base and J 5 bases, with 16 bases left between them. The germline V gene has CDR1 SGHTA and CDR2 FQGNSA. Full variable domain (rest looked up from reference TRBV7-2 and TRBJ2-3): GAGVSQSPSNKVTEKGKDVELRCDPISGHTALYWYRQSLGQGLEFLIYFQGNSAPDKSGLPSDRFSAERTGGSVSTLTIQRTQQEDSAVYLCASSLGIGRAEDTQYFGPGTRLTVL.

The chain joins TRBV3-1 (or the pseudogene TRBV3-2) to TRBJ2-6; no firm D call. The CDR3 has 15 residues. Germline V lookup: CDR1 LGHDT, CDR2 YNNKEL (reference sequence). Trimming removed 0 bases at V and 2 bases at J, with 5 bases between. The CDR3 spells CASSQDVAGANVLTF. In DNA form, the CDR3 reads TGTGCCAGCAGCCAAGACGTAGCTGGGGCCAACGTCCTGACTTTC.

V and J are TRBV28 and TRBJ1-2; D possibly corresponds to TRBD1 (5 bases). Trimming removed 2 bases from V and 6 bases from J, with 13 bases in between. The CDR3 is made up of 14 amino acids. CDR1 is MDHEN and CDR2 is SYDVKM in the germline V gene. The CDR3 loop is CASSLRARADGYTF. In nucleotides, the CDR3 is TGTGCCAGCAGTTTACGGGCCAGGGCAGATGGCTACACCTTC.

In its sample, this clone was seen a few times. The chain is built from TRBV6-6 and TRBJ2-3; the D gene is possibly TRBD2 (6 bases). Germline CDR1 and CDR2: MNHNY and SVGAGI (reference sequence). Trimming pared 1 base from V and 2 bases from J, leaving 7 bases between. The CDR3 contains 14 residues. The CDR3 loop reads CASSYWDSTDTQYF. The DNA for the CDR3 is TGTGCCAGCAGTTACTGGGACTCCACAGATACGCAGTATTTT.

The table lists this clone with a few counts. CDR3 nucleotide sequence: TGTGCCAGCAGCTTAGCCCCCGGAGGAGCGGGGGGTGGAGAGACCCAGTACTTC. Translation: CASSLAPGGAGGGETQYF. The chain employs TRBV7-6 and TRBJ2-5, with 9 bases lining up with TRBD2. V shed 0 bases, J shed 4 bases, and the junction held 12 bases outside the gene matches. Germline V lookup: CDR1 SGHVS, CDR2 FNYEAQ. The CDR3 has 18 amino acids.

The chain recombines TRBV28 with TRBJ2-7; weak D call: TRBD2 (6 bases). CDR3 size: 13 residues. In germline, CDR1 is MDHEN, CDR2 SYDVKM. V was trimmed by 8 bases and J by 5 bases, leaving 16 bases between them. CDR3 DNA sequence: TGTGCCAGCCGGCGGGGAGGAGACGACGAGCAGTACTTC. It yields the protein CASRRGGDDEQYF.

V is TRBV18 and J is TRBJ2-7; 9 bases agree with TRBD1. The CDR3 sequence is 14 residues long. The V and J ends lost 4 bases and 2 bases, in that order; junction bases with no gene match: 3. Germline values: CDR1 KGHSH, CDR2 LQKENI. CDR3 protein: CASSRGTGPYEQYF. CDR3 nucleotides: TGTGCCAGCTCACGAGGGACAGGGCCCTACGAGCAGTACTTC. Together with reference TRBV18 and TRBJ2-7, the CDR3 gives the full variable domain: NAGVMQNPRHLVRRRGQEARLRCSPMKGHSHVYWYRQLPEEGLKFMVYLQKENIIDESGMPKERFSAEFPKEGPSILRIQQVVRGDSAAYFCASSRGTGPYEQYFGPGTRLTVT.

The chain is built from TRBV10-2 and TRBJ1-5, with no clear D. The CDR3 runs 14 residues. V was pared by 2 bases and J by 4 bases, with 9 bases between. Per the germline V gene, CDR1 is WSHSY and CDR2 is SAAADI. DNA of the CDR3: TGCGCCAGCAGTGAGGTCATAGCGAATCAGCCCCAGCATTTT. Amino acid sequence: CASSEVIANQPQHF.

V is TRBV19 and J is TRBJ1-1, with TRBD1 matching over 8 bases. Germline V gene data show CDR1 as LNHDA and CDR2 as SQIVND (reference sequence). The J segment lost 4 bases and the V segment lost 8 bases, leaving 12 bases of the junction unmatched. CDR3 length: 15 amino acids. The CDR3 nucleotides are TGTGCCAGTCTGGACAGGGCGGGGAGGTCCACTGAAGCTTTCTTT. This encodes CASLDRAGRSTEAFF.

This clone occurred a few times. The rearrangement links TRBV10-1 to TRBJ2-7; 9 positions agree with TRBD1. Germline V lookup: CDR1 WNHNN, CDR2 SYGVQD (reference sequence). The V segment lost 0 bases and the J segment 5 bases; nucleotides outside the gene matches: 5. The CDR3 length is 15 residues. CDR3 nucleotides: TGCGCCAGCAGTGAGTCCGGGACAGGGAAGAACGAGCAGTACTTC. Translated, it gives CASSESGTGKNEQYF.